The following is a T cell receptor (beta chain) sequence with its context. The antigen remains undetermined. Assay: immunoSEQ multiplex PCR; the TCRdb copy retains only in-frame clones and omits some. Counted here are tens of thousands of clones, around 94% occurring once; the ten biggest clones make up less than 2%. This entry is derived from a study of cytomegalovirus exposure and HLA in healthy donors. Overall study results and limits: The classifier reportedly diagnosed cytomegalovirus status with high specificity and sensitivity.

The sequencing sample was made of PBMCs. The TCR was taken from a woman under 30 in good health and CMV-seropositive.

The CDR3 protein is CASRETSVGNEQFF. In DNA, the CDR3 is TGTGCCAGCAGAGAGACTAGCGTGGGAAATGAGCAGTTCTTC. The chain has TRBV6-4 and TRBJ2-1, with TRBD2 identical over 8 bases. This CDR3 region has 14 residues. V was clipped by 6 bases and J by 7 bases; unmatched bases: 8. Germline CDR1 and CDR2: MRHNA and SNTAGT.